Reported below is one TCR beta chain. The antigen is unknown. These data belong to a study of shared clonotypes between healthy human individuals. Overall study results and limits: The study found about 4.6% of naive CD4 clonotypes shared across several donors. Naive subsets tended to show greater estimated richness than memory subsets.

Germline values: CDR1 LGHNA, CDR2 YSLEER. This CDR3 spans 17 amino acids. Trimming shortened V by 0 bases and J by 4 bases, and 16 bases separated the two germline ends. The naive CD8 fraction comprised CD45RO-negative cells positively selected for CCR7 and excluded terminally differentiated effector memory CD45RA+ cells. This table comes from immunoSEQ multiplex PCR, and its TCRdb copy is limited to in-frame clones, with some not included. The sample has about 1.9 million clones, just under 95% seen once; the top ten hold about 1.7%. The sequencing input was naive CD8+ T cells from PBMCs. This sequence was found in a man aged 18 to 30 in good health. Some clones in this sample may be carry-over from other donors' samples. The chain recombines TRBV4-3 with TRBJ2-1; D is perhaps TRBD1 or TRBD2 (6 bases each). CDR3 sequence: CASSQELPTGAYNEQFF. The DNA of the CDR3 is TGCGCCAGCAGCCAAGAACTGCCTACGGGGGCTTACAATGAGCAGTTCTTC.